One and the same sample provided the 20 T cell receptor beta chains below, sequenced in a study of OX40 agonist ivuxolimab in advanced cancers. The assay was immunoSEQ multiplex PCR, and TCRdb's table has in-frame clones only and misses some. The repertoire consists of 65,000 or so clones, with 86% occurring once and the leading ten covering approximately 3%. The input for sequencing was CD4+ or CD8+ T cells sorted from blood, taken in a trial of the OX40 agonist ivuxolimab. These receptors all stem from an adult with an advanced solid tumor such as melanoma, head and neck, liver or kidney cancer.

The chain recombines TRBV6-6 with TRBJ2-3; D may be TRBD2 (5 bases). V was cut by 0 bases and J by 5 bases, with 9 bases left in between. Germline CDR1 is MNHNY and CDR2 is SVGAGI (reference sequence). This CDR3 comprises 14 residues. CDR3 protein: CASSYSASRDTQYF. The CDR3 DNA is TGTGCCAGCAGTTACTCGGCTAGCCGAGATACGCAGTATTTT.

The CDR3 reads CASSLKTGAYSNQPQHF. Here the CDR3 DNA reads TGTGCCAGCAGTTTAAAGACAGGGGCCTATAGCAATCAGCCCCAGCATTTT. This chain uses TRBV28 with TRBJ1-5; 8 bases line up with TRBD1. The CDR3 consists of 17 residues. Germline lookup yields CDR1 MDHEN and CDR2 SYDVKM. V lost 2 bases to trimming and J lost 0 bases; unmatched junction nucleotides: 6.

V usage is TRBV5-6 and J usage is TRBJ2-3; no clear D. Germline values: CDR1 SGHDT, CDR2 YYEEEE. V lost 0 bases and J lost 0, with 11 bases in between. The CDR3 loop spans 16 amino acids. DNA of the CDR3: TGTGCCAGCAGCTTGGTGGTTGCAGCTAGCACAGATACGCAGTATTTT. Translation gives CASSLVVAASTDTQYF.

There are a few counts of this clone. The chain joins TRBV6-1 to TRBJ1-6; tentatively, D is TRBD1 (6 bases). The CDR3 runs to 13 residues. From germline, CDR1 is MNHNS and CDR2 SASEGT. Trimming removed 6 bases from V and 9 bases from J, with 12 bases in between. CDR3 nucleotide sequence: TGTGCCAGCAGAGAGGGGGGGACTTCACCCCTCCACTTT. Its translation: CASREGGTSPLHF.

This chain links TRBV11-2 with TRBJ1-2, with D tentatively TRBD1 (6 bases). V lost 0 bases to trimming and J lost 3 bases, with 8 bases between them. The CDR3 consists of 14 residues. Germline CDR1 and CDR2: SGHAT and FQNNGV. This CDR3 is CASSLEPGDYGYTF. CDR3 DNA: TGTGCCAGCAGCTTAGAGCCAGGGGACTATGGCTACACCTTC.

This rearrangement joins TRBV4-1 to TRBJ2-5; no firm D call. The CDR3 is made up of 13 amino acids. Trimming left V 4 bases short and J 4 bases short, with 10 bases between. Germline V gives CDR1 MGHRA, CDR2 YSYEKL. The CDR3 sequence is CASSPLVRETQYF. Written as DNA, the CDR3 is TGCGCCAGCAGCCCGCTGGTCAGAGAGACCCAGTACTTC.

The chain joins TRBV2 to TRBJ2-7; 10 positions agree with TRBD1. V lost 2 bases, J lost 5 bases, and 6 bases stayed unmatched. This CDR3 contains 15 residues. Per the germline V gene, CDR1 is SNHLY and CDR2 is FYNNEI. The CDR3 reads CASSELDRGYNEQYF. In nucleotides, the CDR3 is TGTGCCAGCAGTGAATTGGACAGGGGGTATAACGAGCAGTACTTC. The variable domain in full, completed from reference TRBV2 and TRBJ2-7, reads EPEVTQTPSHQVTQMGQEVILRCVPISNHLYFYWYRQILGQKVEFLVSFYNNEISEKSEIFDDQFSVERPDGSNFTLKIRSTKLEDSAMYFCASSELDRGYNEQYFGPGTRLTVT.

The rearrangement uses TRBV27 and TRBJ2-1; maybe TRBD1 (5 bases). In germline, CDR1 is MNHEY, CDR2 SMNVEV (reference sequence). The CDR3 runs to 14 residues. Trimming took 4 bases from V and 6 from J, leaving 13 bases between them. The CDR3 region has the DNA TGTGCCAGCAGTTCCCATGACAGCCCCAATGAGCAGTTCTTC. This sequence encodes CASSSHDSPNEQFF.

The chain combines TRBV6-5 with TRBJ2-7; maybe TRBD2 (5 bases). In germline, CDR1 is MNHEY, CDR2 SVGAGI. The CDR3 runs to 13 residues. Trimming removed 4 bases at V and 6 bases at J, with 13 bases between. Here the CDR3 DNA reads TGTGCCAGCAGTTCTAGCCCTCGACGCGAGCAGTACTTC. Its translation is CASSSSPRREQYF.

DNA for the CDR3: TGTGCCAGCAGTTACGACGGCTCCTATGGCTACACCTTC. Translation gives CASSYDGSYGYTF. The V call is TRBV6-6, the J call TRBJ1-2; D unclear. Germline V gene lookup returns CDR1 MNHNY and CDR2 SVGAGI (reference sequence). The CDR3 runs to 13 residues. Trimming shortened V by 2 bases and J by 4 bases, and 8 bases separated the two germline ends.

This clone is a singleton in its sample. The CDR3 DNA sequence: TGTGCCAGCAGTTCCCCCGGGGACAGGGGGCAATGGGGCAATCAGCCCCAGCATTTT. It yields the protein CASSSPGDRGQWGNQPQHF. The J gene is TRBJ1-5, the V gene TRBV28, with 12 nucleotides matching TRBD1. Trimming removed 4 bases from V and 2 bases from J; junction bases left unmatched: 12. The CDR3 totals 19 residues. CDR1 is MDHEN, CDR2 SYDVKM, per germline. The full variable domain, its missing parts supplied by reference TRBV28 and TRBJ1-5, is DVKVTQSSRYLVKRTGEKVFLECVQDMDHENMFWYRQDPGLGLRLIYFSYDVKMKEKGDIPEGYSVSREKKERFSLILESASTNQTSMYLCASSSPGDRGQWGNQPQHFGDGTRLSIL.

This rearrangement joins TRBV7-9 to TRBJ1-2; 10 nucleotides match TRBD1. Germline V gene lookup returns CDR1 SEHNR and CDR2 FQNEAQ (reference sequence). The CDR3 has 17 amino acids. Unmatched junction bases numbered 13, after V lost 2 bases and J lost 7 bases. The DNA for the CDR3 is TGTGCCAGCAGCTTAAGTTGGGACAGGGGCCTCCGGGGTGGCTACACCTTC. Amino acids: CASSLSWDRGLRGGYTF.

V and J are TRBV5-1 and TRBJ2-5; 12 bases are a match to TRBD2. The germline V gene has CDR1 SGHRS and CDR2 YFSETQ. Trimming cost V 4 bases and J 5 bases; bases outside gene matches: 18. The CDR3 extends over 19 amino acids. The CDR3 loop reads CASSPNPTSGGPAGETQYF. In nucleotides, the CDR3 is TGCGCCAGCAGCCCGAACCCCACTAGCGGGGGGCCTGCGGGGGAGACCCAGTACTTC.

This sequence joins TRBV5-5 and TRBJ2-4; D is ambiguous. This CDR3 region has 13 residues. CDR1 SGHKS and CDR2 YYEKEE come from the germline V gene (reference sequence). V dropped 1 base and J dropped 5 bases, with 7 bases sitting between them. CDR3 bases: TGTGCCAGCAGCTTGCACAGTGAAAACATTCAGTACTTC. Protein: CASSLHSENIQYF.

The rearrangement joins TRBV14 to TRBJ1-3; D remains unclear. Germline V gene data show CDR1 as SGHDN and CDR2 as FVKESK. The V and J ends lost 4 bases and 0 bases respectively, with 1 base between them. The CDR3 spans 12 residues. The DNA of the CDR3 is TGTGCCAGCAGCCGCTCTGGAAACACCATATATTTT. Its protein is CASSRSGNTIYF.

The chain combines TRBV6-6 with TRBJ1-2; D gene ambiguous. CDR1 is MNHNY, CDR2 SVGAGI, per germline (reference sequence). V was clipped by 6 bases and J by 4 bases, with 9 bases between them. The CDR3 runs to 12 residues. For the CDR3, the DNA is TGTGCCAGCAGCCCCGAACGCTATGGCTACACCTTC. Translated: CASSPERYGYTF.

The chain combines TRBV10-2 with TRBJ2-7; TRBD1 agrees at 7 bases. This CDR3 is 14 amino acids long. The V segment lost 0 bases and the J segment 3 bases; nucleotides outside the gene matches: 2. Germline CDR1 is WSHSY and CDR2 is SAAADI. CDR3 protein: CASSESDRDYEQYF. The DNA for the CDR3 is TGCGCCAGCAGTGAGTCAGACAGGGACTACGAGCAGTACTTC.

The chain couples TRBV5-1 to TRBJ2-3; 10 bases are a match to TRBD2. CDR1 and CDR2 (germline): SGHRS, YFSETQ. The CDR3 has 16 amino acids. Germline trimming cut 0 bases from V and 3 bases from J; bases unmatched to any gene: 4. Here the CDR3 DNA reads TGCGCCAGCAGCTTGGCTAGCGGGGGTCCGACAGATACGCAGTATTTT. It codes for CASSLASGGPTDTQYF.

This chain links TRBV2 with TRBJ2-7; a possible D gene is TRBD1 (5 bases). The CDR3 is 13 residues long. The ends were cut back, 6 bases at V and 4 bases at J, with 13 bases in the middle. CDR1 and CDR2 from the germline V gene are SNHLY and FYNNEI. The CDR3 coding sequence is TGTGCCAGCAGAGGGGTCGAAAGGTACGAGCAGTACTTC. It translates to CASRGVERYEQYF.

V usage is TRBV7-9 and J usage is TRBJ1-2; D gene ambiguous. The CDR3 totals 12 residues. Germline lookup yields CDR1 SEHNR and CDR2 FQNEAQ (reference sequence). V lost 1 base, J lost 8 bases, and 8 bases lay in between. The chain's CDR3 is CASSLEAWGYTF. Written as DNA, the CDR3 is TGTGCCAGCAGCTTAGAGGCGTGGGGCTACACCTTC. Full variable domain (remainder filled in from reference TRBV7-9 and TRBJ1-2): DTGVSQNPRHKITKRGQNVTFRCDPISEHNRLYWYRQTLGQGPEFLTYFQNEAQLEKSRLLSDRFSAERPKGSFSTLEIQRTEQGDSAMYLCASSLEAWGYTFGSGTRLTVV.